This T cell receptor (beta chain) was documented in a study of cytomegalovirus exposure and HLA in healthy donors. Overall study findings and caveats: Certain indistinguishable V segments, among them TRBV6-2 and TRBV6-3, were excluded.

The PCR was carried out with 60 Vbeta primers and 13 Jbeta primers. Repertoires were generated with immunoSEQ multiplex PCR, while TCRdb's copy carries only in-frame clones and drops some. The data contain about 120,000 clones, more than 65% of them singletons. The length of the CDR3 is 14 residues. Unmatched junction bases numbered 5, after V lost 5 bases and J lost 8 bases. CDR1 MNHEY and CDR2 SVGAGI come from the germline V gene. Notes on this clone: Its antigen is currently unknown.

J is TRBJ2-3 and V is TRBV6-5; 12 bases match TRBD2. The sequencing sample was made of PBMCs. The sequence was obtained from a man between 18 and 35 years old in good health and CMV-seropositive. The CDR3 reads CASSLAGGPGTQYF. DNA of the CDR3: TGTGCCAGCAGTCTAGCGGGGGGGCCCGGTACGCAGTATTTT.